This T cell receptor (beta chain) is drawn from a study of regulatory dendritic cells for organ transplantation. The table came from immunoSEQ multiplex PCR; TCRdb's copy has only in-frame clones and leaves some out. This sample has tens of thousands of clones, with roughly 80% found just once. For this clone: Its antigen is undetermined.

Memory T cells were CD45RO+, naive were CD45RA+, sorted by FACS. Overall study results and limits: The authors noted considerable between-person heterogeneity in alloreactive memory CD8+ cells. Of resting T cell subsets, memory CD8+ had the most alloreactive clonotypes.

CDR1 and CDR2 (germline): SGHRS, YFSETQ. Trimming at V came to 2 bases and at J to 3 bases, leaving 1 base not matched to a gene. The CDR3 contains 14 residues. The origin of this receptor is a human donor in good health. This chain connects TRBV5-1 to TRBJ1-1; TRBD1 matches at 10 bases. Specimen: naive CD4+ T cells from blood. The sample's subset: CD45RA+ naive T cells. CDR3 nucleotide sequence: TGCGCCAGCAGCTTAGGGACAGGGGACACTGAAGCTTTCTTT. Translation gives CASSLGTGDTEAFF.